This TCR beta chain stems from a study of shared clonotypes between healthy human individuals. Study conclusions and caveats: When compared with the clonotypes that were shared by all four sorted-subset donors, the non-shared clonotypes turned out to have lower generation probabilities.

Germline V gene sequence: CDR1 ENHRY, CDR2 SYGVKD. Losses at the gene ends were 11 bases for V and 5 bases for J; bases not matched to a gene: 8. The CDR3 length is 13 residues. Points on this clone: Its specificity is not known.

Assay used: immunoSEQ multiplex PCR; TCRdb lists only in-frame clones, some missing. The sample has about 640,000 clones, around 72% seen once. Adult donors, all healthy and HIV-negative, had no recent acute infections or vaccinations. This sequence originates from a woman in her thirties in good health. Sequenced material: memory CD4+ T cells sorted from blood. Stated subset: CD45RA-negative fraction. This chain connects TRBV10-3 to TRBJ2-1; 8 bases are a match to TRBD1. The CDR3 nucleotides read TGTGCCTTAGGACAGGGAAAGAACAATGAGCAGTTCTTC. Translating gives CALGQGKNNEQFF.